This T cell receptor beta chain was observed in a study of blood T cells in healthy people across ages. Findings of the study overall: The study found TCR beta diversity correlated strongly with naive T cell percentage.

The V segment lost 4 bases and the J segment 4 bases; nucleotides outside the gene matches: 5. The CDR3 covers 15 residues. Comments on this clonotype: Antigen: not known.

Next came a second PCR, run for about 7 to 12 cycles, which used a sample-barcoded 5' primer along with a J-beta primer mix. MiXCR was run by TCRdb on the 5' RACE reads, yielding one entry per CDR3 protein. This table has some 940,000 distinct CDR3 sequences, 25% to 35% appearing once. These data were also filed under a second study, of T cells of mothers and their children. According to that study: TCR recombination output is shaped by thymic selection similarly in related and unrelated pairs.

The material sequenced was blood. This chain connects TRBV12-3 or TRBV12-4 to TRBJ1-5, with 9 bases identical to TRBD1. This receptor was taken from a woman aged 35 to 49 in good health. The CDR3 here is CASSSETGGNQPQHF. DNA of the CDR3: TGTGCCAGCAGTTCCGAGACAGGGGGGAATCAGCCCCAGCATTTT.